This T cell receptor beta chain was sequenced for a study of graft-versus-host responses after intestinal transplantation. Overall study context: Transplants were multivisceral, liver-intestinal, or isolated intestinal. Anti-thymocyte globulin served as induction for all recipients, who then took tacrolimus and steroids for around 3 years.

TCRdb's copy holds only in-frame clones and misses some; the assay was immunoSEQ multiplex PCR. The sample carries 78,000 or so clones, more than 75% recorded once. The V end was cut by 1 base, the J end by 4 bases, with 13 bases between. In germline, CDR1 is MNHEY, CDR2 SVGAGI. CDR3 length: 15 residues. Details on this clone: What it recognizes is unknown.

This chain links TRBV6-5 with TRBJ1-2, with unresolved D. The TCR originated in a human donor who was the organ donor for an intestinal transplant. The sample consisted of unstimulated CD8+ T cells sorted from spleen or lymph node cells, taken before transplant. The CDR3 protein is CASSYWAGGFYGYTF. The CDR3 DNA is TGTGCCAGCAGTTACTGGGCAGGTGGTTTCTATGGCTACACCTTC.